The T cell receptor (beta chain) described here comes from a study of blood T cell repertoires in COVID-19. Overall study: Italy, Spain and the United States were the sources of the convalescent and acute COVID-19 samples. In each case, the material was cDNA or gDNA derived from T cells, B-cell-depleted T cells, or PBMCs.

Authors' methods: Amplification from reference gene primers served as the basis for estimated nucleated cell counts. Profiling relied on immunoSEQ multiplex PCR, and the TCRdb table lists in-frame clones only, not all of them. That table furnishes V, J and clone size, whereas the DNA furnished D and trimming. The sample carries about 330,000 clones, 80% to 90% recorded once. Germline CDR1 and CDR2: WNHNN and SYGVQD (reference sequence). Trimming removed 2 bases at V and 3 bases at J, with 7 bases between. The CDR3 has 13 amino acids. Sequencing input: peripheral blood. This chain joins TRBV10-1 and TRBJ2-5; D perhaps matches TRBD1 (6 bases). This receptor was obtained from a woman aged 45-65 years with acute or convalescent COVID-19. CDR3 nucleotides: TGCGCCAGCAGTGAGACAGGGAAAGAGACCCAGTACTTC. Translation: CASSETGKETQYF.